The 15 T cell receptor beta chains reported below all come from one sample, sequenced in a study of TIL therapy for anti-PD-1-resistant metastatic lung cancer. Documented time point: pre-treatment sample, taken before nivolumab and TIL therapy. Pleural nodules or supraclavicular lymph nodes made up most of the excised metastases sampled. The immunoSEQ assay was v3. Sequencing was performed with immunoSEQ multiplex PCR; in TCRdb, only in-frame clones are kept and a portion is missing. Among some 7,000 clones, about 61% were seen once, and the ten largest hold around 7.7%. Source: tumor tissue, taken at baseline. The origin of the receptors is a person aged 25 to 80 with non-small cell lung cancer.

J is TRBJ1-2 and V is TRBV19; 11 bases line up with TRBD1. The CDR3 runs to 15 residues. The V and J ends lost 7 bases and 6 bases, in that order; junction bases with no gene match: 10. Germline V gene lookup returns CDR1 LNHDA and CDR2 SQIVND (reference sequence). CDR3 in DNA: TGTGCCAGTATACGGACAGGGGGCGATTCGAATGGCTACACCTTC. This translates into CASIRTGGDSNGYTF.

The rearrangement joins TRBV5-4 to TRBJ2-1; D ambiguous. The CDR3 sequence is 14 residues long. Deletions cut 0 bases from V and 3 bases from J, with 7 bases between. Germline-derived CDR1 and CDR2 are SGHNT and YYREEE (reference sequence). The CDR3, as DNA: TGTGCCAGCAGCTTGGCCGCTAGCTACAATGAGCAGTTCTTC. This gives the protein CASSLAASYNEQFF.

This chain connects TRBV9 to TRBJ1-4, with TRBD1 identical over 10 bases. The germline V gene encodes CDR1 SGDLS and CDR2 YYNGEE. CDR3 length equals 15 residues. With V trimmed by 4 bases and J by 5 bases, 5 bases remained unmatched. CDR3 sequence: CASSSRDRGNEKLFF. The CDR3 nucleotides are TGTGCCAGCAGCTCTCGGGACAGGGGAAATGAAAAACTGTTTTTT.

V usage is TRBV15 and J usage is TRBJ1-1, with 7 nucleotides matching TRBD1. The CDR3 contains 13 residues. Germline V gene sequence: CDR1 LNHNV, CDR2 YYDKDF (reference sequence). The V gene end was trimmed by 1 base and the J gene end by 7 bases; junction bases not matched to a gene: 3. Here the CDR3 DNA reads TGTGCCACCAGCAGAGTACAGGGGATTGAAGCTTTCTTT. It encodes CATSRVQGIEAFF. The variable domain in full, with the rest retrieved from reference TRBV15 and TRBJ1-1, is DAMVIQNPRYQVTQFGKPVTLSCSQTLNHNVMYWYQQKSSQAPKLLFHYYDKDFNNEADTPDNFQSRRPNTSFCFLDIRSPGLGDTAMYLCATSRVQGIEAFFGQGTRLTVV.

J is TRBJ2-5 and V is TRBV29-1, with a tentative D call TRBD1 (6 bases). This CDR3 is built from 14 residues. CDR1 is SQVTM and CDR2 is ANQGSEA in the germline V gene. Between the trimmed V and J ends, which lost 4 bases and 0 bases, there was a span of 12 bases. In DNA form, the CDR3 reads TGCAGCGTTGGTGACAGGAGATACCAAGAGACCCAGTACTTC. Encoded protein: CSVGDRRYQETQYF.

This clone occurred a few times. The chain carries TRBV7-2 and TRBJ1-1, with D uncertain. The germline CDR1 and CDR2 sequences are SGHTA and FQGNSA. The CDR3 has 13 residues. The CDR3 region is CATMVSRRTEAFF. DNA of the CDR3: TGTGCTACAATGGTTTCGCGGCGCACTGAAGCTTTCTTT.

This chain joins TRBV7-9 and TRBJ2-2; TRBD1 matches 8 bases. V lost 4 bases, J lost 6 bases, and 7 bases stayed unmatched. This CDR3 region has 15 residues. Germline V gene lookup returns CDR1 SEHNR and CDR2 FQNEAQ (reference sequence). CDR3 region: CASSYDRGKAGELFF. The DNA for the CDR3 is TGTGCCAGCAGCTACGACAGGGGAAAGGCCGGGGAGCTGTTTTTT.

The genes are TRBV10-3 and TRBJ2-1; D gene ambiguous. Germline V gives CDR1 ENHRY, CDR2 SYGVKD. The length of the CDR3 is 12 residues. Trimming removed 3 bases at V and 5 bases at J, with 5 bases between. CDR3 amino acids: CAISELNNEQFF. CDR3 nucleotides: TGTGCCATCAGTGAATTGAACAATGAGCAGTTCTTC.

V is TRBV27 and J is TRBJ1-5; no clear D gene. Looked up from germline, CDR1 is MNHEY and CDR2 is SMNVEV (reference sequence). CDR3 size: 13 residues. The ends were cut back, 6 bases at V and 4 bases at J, with 10 bases in the middle. The CDR3 is CASRLGGNQPQHF. DNA for the CDR3: TGTGCCAGCAGGTTGGGCGGAAATCAGCCCCAGCATTTT.

The table lists this clone with a few counts. The rearrangement uses TRBV4-1 and TRBJ1-1, with a weak D call TRBD1 (6 bases). This CDR3 region has 14 residues. V was shortened by 4 bases and J by 2 bases, with 11 bases between the two germline ends. Germline CDR1 reads MGHRA; CDR2 reads YSYEKL. CDR3 loop: CASSRSDSNTEAFF. The CDR3 DNA reads as TGCGCCAGCAGCCGATCGGACAGTAACACTGAAGCTTTCTTT.

This rearrangement joins TRBV11-3 to TRBJ2-2; 9 bases map to TRBD1. In germline, CDR1 is SGHNT, CDR2 YENEEA. The junction had 6 bases not matched to a gene; V was cut back by 1 base and J by 6 bases. This CDR3 has 16 residues. CDR3 in DNA: TGTGCCAGCAGCTTAGGGGACAGGGCGAAGTCCGGGGAGCTGTTTTTT. Protein: CASSLGDRAKSGELFF. Looking up the rest from reference TRBV11-3 and TRBJ2-2 gives the full variable domain: EAGVVQSPRYKIIEKKQPVAFWCNPISGHNTLYWYLQNLGQGPELLIRYENEEAVDDSQLPKDRFSAERLKGVDSTLKIQPAELGDSAVYLCASSLGDRAKSGELFFGEGSRLTVL.

The rearrangement uses TRBV6-4 and TRBJ2-7; 8 nucleotides match TRBD1. The trim removed 8 bases at V and 1 base at J, leaving 10 bases unmatched. The CDR3 runs to 15 residues. The germline V gene encodes CDR1 MRHNA and CDR2 SNTAGT. CDR3 region: CASSSGTGPSYEQYF. DNA of the CDR3: TGTGCCAGCTCTTCCGGGACAGGCCCTTCCTACGAGCAGTACTTC.

This clone was seen once. V and J are TRBV19 and TRBJ2-1, with 7 bases matching TRBD2. CDR1 LNHDA and CDR2 SQIVND come from the germline V gene (reference sequence). Trimming removed 5 bases from V and 4 bases from J; junction bases left unmatched: 8. The CDR3 is 15 amino acids. Written as DNA, the CDR3 is TGTGCCAGTAGTGCCGCGTCGGGACTATACAATGAGCAGTTCTTC. Its translation: CASSAASGLYNEQFF.

Only a few counts were recorded for this clone. The genes are TRBV2 and TRBJ2-1; 8 positions match TRBD2. CDR3 size: 15 residues. V shed 4 bases, J shed 3 bases, and the junction held 5 bases outside the gene matches. Germline lookup yields CDR1 SNHLY and CDR2 FYNNEI. The CDR3 sequence: CASSVSGGDYNEQFF. The CDR3 coding sequence is TGTGCCAGCAGTGTAAGCGGGGGAGACTACAATGAGCAGTTCTTC.

The chain has TRBV6-5 and TRBJ1-1; 10 bases line up with TRBD1. CDR3 size: 14 residues. J gave up 4 bases and V 2 bases, and 1 base lay outside the gene matches. Germline V gene data show CDR1 as MNHEY and CDR2 as SVGAGI. In nucleotides, the CDR3 is TGTGCCAGCAGTTACGGGACAGGGGTCACTGAAGCTTTCTTT. Translating gives CASSYGTGVTEAFF.